This record covers a single TCR beta chain. Its antigen is not identified. The sample comes from a study of T cells in Graves' hyperthyroidism and ophthalmopathy. Study-wide results and limits: Expanded thyroid clonotypes (above 0.001) were mostly also found in blood.

Authors of the study amplified TCR beta CDR3 regions from RNA transcripts. A first-round RT-PCR of the TCR CDR3 used the HTBI primer set. A single record per CDR3 protein comes from TCRdb applying MiXCR to the multiplex PCR reads. Among 330,000 or so distinct CDR3 sequences, roughly 20% were seen once, and the ten largest hold about two fifths. The authors took PBMCs from 9.5 to 10 ml fresh peripheral blood. CDR3 length: 15 residues. The V gene end was trimmed by 5 bases and the J gene end by 5 bases; junction bases not matched to a gene: 8. CDR1 is LNHNV and CDR2 is YYDKDF in the germline V gene (reference sequence).

This chain joins TRBV15 and TRBJ1-4, with TRBD1 matching 7 bases. The sequence was collected from a man aged 50-60 years with Graves' ophthalmopathy. The specimen sequenced was blood. The CDR3 protein is CATSVWDSHNEKLFF. The DNA of the CDR3 is TGTGCCACCAGCGTATGGGACAGCCACAATGAAAAACTGTTTTTT. Together with reference TRBV15 and TRBJ1-4, the CDR3 gives the full variable domain: DAMVIQNPRYQVTQFGKPVTLSCSQTLNHNVMYWYQQKSSQAPKLLFHYYDKDFNNEADTPDNFQSRRPNTSFCFLDIRSPGLGDTAMYLCATSVWDSHNEKLFFGSGTQLSVL.